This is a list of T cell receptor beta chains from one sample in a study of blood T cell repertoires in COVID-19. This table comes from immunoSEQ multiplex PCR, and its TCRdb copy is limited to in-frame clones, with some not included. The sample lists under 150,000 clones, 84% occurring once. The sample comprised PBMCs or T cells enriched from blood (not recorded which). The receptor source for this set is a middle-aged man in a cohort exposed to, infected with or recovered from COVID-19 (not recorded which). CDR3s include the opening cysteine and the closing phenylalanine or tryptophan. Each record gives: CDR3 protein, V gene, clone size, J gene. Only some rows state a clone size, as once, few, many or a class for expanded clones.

cdr3_aa: CAIEQGVGIDEQYF
v_call: TRBV7-9
clone_size: few
j_call: TRBJ2-7

cdr3_aa: CASTSGQYNEKLFF
v_call: TRBV28
clone_size: NA
j_call: TRBJ1-4

cdr3_aa: CSVKDRVTEAFF
v_call: TRBV29-1
clone_size: NA
j_call: TRBJ1-1

cdr3_aa: CASSPRRGSNQPQHF
v_call: TRBV21-1
clone_size: NA
j_call: TRBJ1-5

cdr3_aa: CASSIGRGRKEEKLFF
v_call: TRBV19
clone_size: NA
j_call: TRBJ1-4

cdr3_aa: CASSPTPIHPGELFF
v_call: TRBV27
clone_size: NA
j_call: TRBJ2-2

cdr3_aa: CASSQVRRQGIGELFF
v_call: TRBV4-2
clone_size: NA
j_call: TRBJ2-2

cdr3_aa: CASSLAGQSNTGELFF
v_call: TRBV5-1
clone_size: NA
j_call: TRBJ2-2

cdr3_aa: CASSRGVTSYGYTF
v_call: TRBV4-1
clone_size: few
j_call: TRBJ1-2

cdr3_aa: CASSSVYGYTF
v_call: TRBV6-5
clone_size: once
j_call: TRBJ1-2

cdr3_aa: CASSLDGRNYNEQFF
v_call: TRBV5-1
clone_size: NA
j_call: TRBJ2-1

cdr3_aa: CASSTRGKDEAFF
v_call: TRBV3-1/TRBV3-2
clone_size: once
j_call: TRBJ1-1

cdr3_aa: CASQGTGTEAFF
v_call: TRBV6-5
clone_size: NA
j_call: TRBJ1-1

cdr3_aa: CAWSRGGLGDEKLFF
v_call: TRBV30
clone_size: NA
j_call: TRBJ1-4

cdr3_aa: CASSQGAGSTQYF
v_call: TRBV4-1
clone_size: NA
j_call: TRBJ2-3

cdr3_aa: CASSPDRVEAFF
v_call: TRBV18
clone_size: NA
j_call: TRBJ1-1

cdr3_aa: CASTQGQGVAGELFF
v_call: TRBV18
clone_size: NA
j_call: TRBJ2-2

cdr3_aa: CATSELQGSSYEQYF
v_call: TRBV24-1
clone_size: few
j_call: TRBJ2-7

cdr3_aa: CASSLIGTNTDTQYF
v_call: TRBV7-8
clone_size: NA
j_call: TRBJ2-3